Listed below are T cell receptor beta chains from one sample, sequenced in a study of blood T cells in healthy people across ages. Each CDR3 protein is one row after TCRdb ran MiXCR on the 5' RACE reads. The table includes some 880,000 distinct CDR3 sequences, around 36% detected once. The material sequenced was blood. These receptors originate from a man younger than 35 in good health. The conserved cysteine and the conserved F or W are not part of the CDR3 here. Each record gives: J gene, V gene, CDR3 protein.

J: TRBJ1-1; V: TRBV12-3/TRBV12-4; CDR3: ASSLRSGGTEAF
J: TRBJ1-4; V: TRBV7-9; CDR3: ASVEQGGEKLF
J: TRBJ2-1; V: TRBV7-2; CDR3: ASSLARGSYNEQF
J: TRBJ2-3; V: TRBV4-1; CDR3: ASSPGRGADTQY
J: TRBJ1-5; V: TRBV20-1; CDR3: SAPHDEGNQPQH
J: -; V: TRBV4-1; CDR3: ASSQEGTAGEQY
J: TRBJ1-2; V: TRBV7-3; CDR3: ASSLGVAEANYGYT
J: TRBJ1-1; V: TRBV29-1; CDR3: SVEDTTGVSTEAF
J: TRBJ2-1; V: TRBV7-9; CDR3: ASSRFDEQF
J: TRBJ2-2; V: TRBV7-2; CDR3: ASSLGGQVNTGELF
J: TRBJ1-2; V: TRBV12-3/TRBV12-4; CDR3: ASSPRDRMNYGYT
J: TRBJ1-2; V: TRBV6-5; CDR3: ASTRGAGYT
J: TRBJ2-1; V: TRBV9; CDR3: ASSAVNNEQF
J: TRBJ1-2; V: TRBV4-3; CDR3: ASSQGRRERGYT